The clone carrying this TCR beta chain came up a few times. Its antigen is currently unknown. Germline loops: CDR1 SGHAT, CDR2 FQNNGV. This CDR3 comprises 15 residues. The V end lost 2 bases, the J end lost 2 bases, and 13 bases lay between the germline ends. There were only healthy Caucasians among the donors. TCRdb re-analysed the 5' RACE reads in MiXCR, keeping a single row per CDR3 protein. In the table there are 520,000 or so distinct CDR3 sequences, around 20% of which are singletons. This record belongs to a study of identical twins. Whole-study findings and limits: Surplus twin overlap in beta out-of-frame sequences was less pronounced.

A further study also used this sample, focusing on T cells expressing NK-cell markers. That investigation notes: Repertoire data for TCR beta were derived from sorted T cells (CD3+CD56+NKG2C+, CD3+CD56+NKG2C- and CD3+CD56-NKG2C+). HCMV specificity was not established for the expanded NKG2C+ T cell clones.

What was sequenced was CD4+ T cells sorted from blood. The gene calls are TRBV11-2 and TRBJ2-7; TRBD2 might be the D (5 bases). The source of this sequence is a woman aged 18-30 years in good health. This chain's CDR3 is CASSLSRGFTYEQYF. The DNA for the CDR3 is TGTGCCAGCAGCTTAAGTCGGGGATTTACCTACGAGCAGTACTTC.